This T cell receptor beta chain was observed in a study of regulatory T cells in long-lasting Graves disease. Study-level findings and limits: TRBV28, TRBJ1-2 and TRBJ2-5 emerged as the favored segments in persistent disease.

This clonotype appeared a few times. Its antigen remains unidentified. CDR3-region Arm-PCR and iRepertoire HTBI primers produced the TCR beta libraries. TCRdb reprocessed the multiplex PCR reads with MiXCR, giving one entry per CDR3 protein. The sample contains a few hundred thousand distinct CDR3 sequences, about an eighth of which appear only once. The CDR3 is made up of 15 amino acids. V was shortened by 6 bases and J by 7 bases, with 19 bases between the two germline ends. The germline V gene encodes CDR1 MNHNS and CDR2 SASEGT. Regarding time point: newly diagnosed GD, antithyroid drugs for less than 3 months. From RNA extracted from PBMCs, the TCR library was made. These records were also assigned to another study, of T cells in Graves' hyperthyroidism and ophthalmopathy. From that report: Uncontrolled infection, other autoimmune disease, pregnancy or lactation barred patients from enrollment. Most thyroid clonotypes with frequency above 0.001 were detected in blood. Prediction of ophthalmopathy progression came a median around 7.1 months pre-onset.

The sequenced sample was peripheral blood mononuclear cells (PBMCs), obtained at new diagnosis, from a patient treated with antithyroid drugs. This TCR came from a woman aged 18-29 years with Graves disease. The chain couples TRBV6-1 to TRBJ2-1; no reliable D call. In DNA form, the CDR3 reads TGTGCCAGCAGGATAAACTCAAATTTGGTAAATGAGCAGTTCTTC. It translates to CASRINSNLVNEQFF.